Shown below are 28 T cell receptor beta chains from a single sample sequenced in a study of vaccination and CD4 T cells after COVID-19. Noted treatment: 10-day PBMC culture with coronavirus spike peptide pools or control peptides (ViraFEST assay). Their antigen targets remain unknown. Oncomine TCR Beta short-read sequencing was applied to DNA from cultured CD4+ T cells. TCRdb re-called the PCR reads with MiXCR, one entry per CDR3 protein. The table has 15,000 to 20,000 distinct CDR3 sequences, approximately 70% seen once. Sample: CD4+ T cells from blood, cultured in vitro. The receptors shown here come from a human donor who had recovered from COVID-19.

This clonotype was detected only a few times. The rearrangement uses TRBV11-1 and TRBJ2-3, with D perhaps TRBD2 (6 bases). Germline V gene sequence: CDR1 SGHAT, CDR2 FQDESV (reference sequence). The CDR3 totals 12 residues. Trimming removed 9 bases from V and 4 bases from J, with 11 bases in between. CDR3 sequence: CASEGGADTQYF. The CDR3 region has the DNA TGTGCCAGTGAGGGAGGAGCAGATACGCAGTATTTT.

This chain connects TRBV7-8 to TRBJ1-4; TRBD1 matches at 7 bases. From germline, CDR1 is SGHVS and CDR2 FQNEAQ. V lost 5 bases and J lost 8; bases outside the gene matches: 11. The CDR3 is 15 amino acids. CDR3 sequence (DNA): TGTGCCAGCAGCGGAAGACAGGGCAGGCAAGAAAAACTGTTTTTT. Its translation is CASSGRQGRQEKLFF.

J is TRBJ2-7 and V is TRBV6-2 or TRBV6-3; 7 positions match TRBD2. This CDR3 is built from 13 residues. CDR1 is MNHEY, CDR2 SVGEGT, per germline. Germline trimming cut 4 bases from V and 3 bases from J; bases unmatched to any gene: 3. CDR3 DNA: TGTGCCAGCAGTTGGGGGGGAGTCTACGAGCAGTACTTC. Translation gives CASSWGGVYEQYF.

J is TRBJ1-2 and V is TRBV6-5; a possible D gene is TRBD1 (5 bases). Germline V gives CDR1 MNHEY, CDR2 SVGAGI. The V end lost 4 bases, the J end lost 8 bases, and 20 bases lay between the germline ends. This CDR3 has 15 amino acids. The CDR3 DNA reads TGTGCCAGCAGTTCCGCGGAGGGCAGGGCCGTGGGCTACACCTTC. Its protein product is CASSSAEGRAVGYTF.

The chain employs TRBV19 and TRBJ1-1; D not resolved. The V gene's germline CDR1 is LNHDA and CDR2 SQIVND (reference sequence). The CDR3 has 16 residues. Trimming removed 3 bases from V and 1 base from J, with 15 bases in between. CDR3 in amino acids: CASSIPGFDPNTEAFF. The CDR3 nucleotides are TGTGCCAGTAGTATTCCGGGGTTCGACCCGAACACTGAAGCTTTCTTT.

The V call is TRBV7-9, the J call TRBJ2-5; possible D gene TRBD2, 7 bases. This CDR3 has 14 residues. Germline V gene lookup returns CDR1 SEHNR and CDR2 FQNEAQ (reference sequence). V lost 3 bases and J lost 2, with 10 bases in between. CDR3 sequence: CASSFSGTQETQYF. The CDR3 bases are TGTGCCAGCAGCTTCAGCGGGACACAAGAGACCCAGTACTTC. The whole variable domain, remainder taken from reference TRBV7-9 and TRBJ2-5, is DTGVSQNPRHKITKRGQNVTFRCDPISEHNRLYWYRQTLGQGPEFLTYFQNEAQLEKSRLLSDRFSAERPKGSFSTLEIQRTEQGDSAMYLCASSFSGTQETQYFGPGTRLLVL.

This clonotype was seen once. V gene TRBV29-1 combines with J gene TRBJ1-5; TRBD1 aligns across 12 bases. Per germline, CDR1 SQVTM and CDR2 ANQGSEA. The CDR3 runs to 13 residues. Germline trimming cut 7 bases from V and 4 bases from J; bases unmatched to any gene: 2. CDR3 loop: CSAGQGANQPQHF. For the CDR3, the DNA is TGCAGCGCGGGACAGGGGGCTAATCAGCCCCAGCATTTT.

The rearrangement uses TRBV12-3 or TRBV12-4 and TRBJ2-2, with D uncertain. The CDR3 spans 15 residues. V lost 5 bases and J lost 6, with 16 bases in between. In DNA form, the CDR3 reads TGTGCCAGCAGTCCCGGACGTCCCGTTGCCGGGGAGCTGTTTTTT. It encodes CASSPGRPVAGELFF.

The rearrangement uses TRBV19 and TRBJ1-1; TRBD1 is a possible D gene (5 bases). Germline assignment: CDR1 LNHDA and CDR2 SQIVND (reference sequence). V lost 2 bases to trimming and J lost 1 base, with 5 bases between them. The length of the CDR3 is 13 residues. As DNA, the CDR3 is TGTGCCAGTAGTATACAGGGGAACACTGAAGCTTTCTTT. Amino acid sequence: CASSIQGNTEAFF.

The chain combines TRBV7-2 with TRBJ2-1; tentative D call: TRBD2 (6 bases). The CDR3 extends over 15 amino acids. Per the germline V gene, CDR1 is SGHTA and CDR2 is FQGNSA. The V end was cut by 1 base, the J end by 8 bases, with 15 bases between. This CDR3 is CASSLGLGPMDEQFF. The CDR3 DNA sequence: TGTGCCAGCAGCTTAGGACTAGGGCCTATGGATGAGCAGTTCTTC.

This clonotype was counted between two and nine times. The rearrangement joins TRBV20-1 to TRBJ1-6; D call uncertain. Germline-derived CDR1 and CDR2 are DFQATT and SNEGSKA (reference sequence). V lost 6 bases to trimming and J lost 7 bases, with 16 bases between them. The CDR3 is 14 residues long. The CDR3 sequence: CSARRSGINSPLHF. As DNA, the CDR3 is TGCAGTGCACGGAGGTCAGGCATCAATTCACCCCTCCACTTT.

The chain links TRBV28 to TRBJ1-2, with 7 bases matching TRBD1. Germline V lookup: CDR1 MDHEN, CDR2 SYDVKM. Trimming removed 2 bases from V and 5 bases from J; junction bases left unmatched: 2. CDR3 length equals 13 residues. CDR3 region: CASSLDRVYGYTF. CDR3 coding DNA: TGTGCCAGCAGTTTAGACAGGGTTTATGGCTACACCTTC.

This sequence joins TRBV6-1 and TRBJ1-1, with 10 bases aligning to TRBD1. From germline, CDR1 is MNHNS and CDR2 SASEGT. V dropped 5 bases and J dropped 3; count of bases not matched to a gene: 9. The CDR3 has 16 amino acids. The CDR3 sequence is CASSSLGGTGDTEAFF. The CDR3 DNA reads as TGTGCCAGCAGTAGCCTTGGTGGGACAGGGGACACTGAAGCTTTCTTT.

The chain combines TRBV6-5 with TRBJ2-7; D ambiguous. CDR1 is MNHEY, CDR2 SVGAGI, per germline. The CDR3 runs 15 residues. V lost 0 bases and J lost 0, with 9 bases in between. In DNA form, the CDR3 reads TGTGCCAGCAGTTACTCGGGTTTTGGCTCCTACGAGCAGTACTTC. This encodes CASSYSGFGSYEQYF.

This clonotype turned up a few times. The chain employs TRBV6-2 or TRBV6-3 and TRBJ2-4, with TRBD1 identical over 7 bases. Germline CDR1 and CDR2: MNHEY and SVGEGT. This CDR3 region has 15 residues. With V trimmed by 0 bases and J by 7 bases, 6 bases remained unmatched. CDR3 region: CASSYSFARGNIQYF. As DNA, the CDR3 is TGTGCCAGCAGTTACTCGTTTGCCAGGGGGAACATTCAGTACTTC.

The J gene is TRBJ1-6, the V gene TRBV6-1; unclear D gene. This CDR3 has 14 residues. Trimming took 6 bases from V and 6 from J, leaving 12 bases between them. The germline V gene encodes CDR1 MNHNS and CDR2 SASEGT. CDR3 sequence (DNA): TGTGCCAGCAGCTTGACCGGTGGTAATTCACCCCTCCACTTT. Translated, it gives CASSLTGGNSPLHF.

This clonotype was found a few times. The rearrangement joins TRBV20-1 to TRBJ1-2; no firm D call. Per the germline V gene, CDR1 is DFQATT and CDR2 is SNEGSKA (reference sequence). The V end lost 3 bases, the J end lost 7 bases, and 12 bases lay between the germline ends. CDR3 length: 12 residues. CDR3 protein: CSARFPTSGYTF. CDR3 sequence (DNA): TGCAGTGCTAGGTTCCCGACATCTGGCTACACCTTC.

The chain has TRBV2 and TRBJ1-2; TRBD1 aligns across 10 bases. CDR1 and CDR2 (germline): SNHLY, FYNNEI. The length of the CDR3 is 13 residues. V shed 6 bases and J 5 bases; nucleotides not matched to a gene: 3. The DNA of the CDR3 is TGTGCCAGCAGGGGGGACAGGGGATATGGCTACACCTTC. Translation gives CASRGDRGYGYTF.

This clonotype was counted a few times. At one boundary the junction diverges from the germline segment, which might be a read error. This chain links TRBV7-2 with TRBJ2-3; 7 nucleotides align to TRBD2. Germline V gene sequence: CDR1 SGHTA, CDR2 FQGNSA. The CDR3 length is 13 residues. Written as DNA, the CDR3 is TGTGCCAGCAGCTTAGCAAATAGGGCTAGCGGAAACTTT. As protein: CASSLANRASGNF.

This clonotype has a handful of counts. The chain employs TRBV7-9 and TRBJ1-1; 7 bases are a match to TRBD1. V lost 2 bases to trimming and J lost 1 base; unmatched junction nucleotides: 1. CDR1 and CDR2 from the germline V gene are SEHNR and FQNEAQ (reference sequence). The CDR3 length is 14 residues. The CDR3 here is CASSLRQGNTEAFF. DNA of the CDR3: TGTGCCAGCAGCTTACGACAGGGGAACACTGAAGCTTTCTTT.

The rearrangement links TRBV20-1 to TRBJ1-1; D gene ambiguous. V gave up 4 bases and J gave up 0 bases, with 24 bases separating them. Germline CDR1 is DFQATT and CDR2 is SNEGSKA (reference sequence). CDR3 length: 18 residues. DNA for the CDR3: TGCAGTGCTACGAAAACTCCCGTAGAGATGAGTATGAACACTGAAGCTTTCTTT. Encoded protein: CSATKTPVEMSMNTEAFF.

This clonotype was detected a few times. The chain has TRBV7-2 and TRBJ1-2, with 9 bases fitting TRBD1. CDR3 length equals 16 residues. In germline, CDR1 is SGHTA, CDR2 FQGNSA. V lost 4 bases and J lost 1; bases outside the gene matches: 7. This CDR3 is CASSSTRQGVNYGYTF. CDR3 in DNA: TGTGCCAGCAGCTCGACCAGACAGGGGGTTAACTATGGCTACACCTTC.

CDR3 nucleotides: TGTGCCACCAGTGATCCCTCTCGCGGGCCCAAAGAGACCCAGTACTTC. It codes for CATSDPSRGPKETQYF. The J gene is TRBJ2-5, the V gene TRBV24-1; possible D gene TRBD2, 5 bases. V was pared by 3 bases and J by 3 bases, with 16 bases between. Germline assignment: CDR1 KGHDR and CDR2 SFDVKD. The CDR3 sequence is 16 residues long.

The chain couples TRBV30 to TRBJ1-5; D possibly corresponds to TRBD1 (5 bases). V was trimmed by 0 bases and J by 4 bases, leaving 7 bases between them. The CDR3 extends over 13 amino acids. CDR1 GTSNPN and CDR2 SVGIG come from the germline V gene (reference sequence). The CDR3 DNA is TGTGCCTGGAGTGTCAGGGTTAATCAGCCCCAGCATTTT. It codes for CAWSVRVNQPQHF.

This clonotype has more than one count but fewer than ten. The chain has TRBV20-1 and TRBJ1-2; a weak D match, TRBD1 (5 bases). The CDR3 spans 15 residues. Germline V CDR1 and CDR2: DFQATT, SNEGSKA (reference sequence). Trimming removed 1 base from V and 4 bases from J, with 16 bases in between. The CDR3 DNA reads TGCAGTGCTAGAGGGAACAGGCGGACACTCTATGGCTACACCTTC. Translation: CSARGNRRTLYGYTF.

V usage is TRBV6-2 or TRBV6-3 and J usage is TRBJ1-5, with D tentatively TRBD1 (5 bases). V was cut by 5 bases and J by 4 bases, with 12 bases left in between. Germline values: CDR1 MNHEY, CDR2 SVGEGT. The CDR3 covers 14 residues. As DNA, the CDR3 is TGTGCCAGCAGTCCCCGGGGACGTAATCAGCCCCAGCATTTT. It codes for CASSPRGRNQPQHF.

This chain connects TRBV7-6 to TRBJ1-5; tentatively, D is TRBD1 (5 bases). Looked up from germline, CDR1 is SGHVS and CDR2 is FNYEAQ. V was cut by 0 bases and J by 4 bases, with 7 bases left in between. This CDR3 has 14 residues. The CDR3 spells CASSLAGGNQPQHF. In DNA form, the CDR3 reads TGTGCCAGCAGCTTAGCGGGGGGGAATCAGCCCCAGCATTTT.

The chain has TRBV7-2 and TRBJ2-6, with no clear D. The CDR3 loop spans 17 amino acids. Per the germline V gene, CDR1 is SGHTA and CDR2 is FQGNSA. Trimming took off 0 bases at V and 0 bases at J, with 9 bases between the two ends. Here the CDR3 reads CASSLAGSSSGANVLTF. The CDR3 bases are TGTGCCAGCAGCTTAGCGGGCAGCAGCTCTGGGGCCAACGTCCTGACTTTC.